Listed below are T cell receptor beta chains from one sample, sequenced in a study of T cell repertoires in cytomegalovirus infection. One entry per CDR3 protein results from TCRdb running MiXCR on the reads. The sample contains around 740,000 distinct CDR3 sequences, approximately 34% of which appear only once. Sequencing was performed on PBMCs. These receptors came from a human donor in good health (CMV status not recorded). Some clones in this sample may be carry-over from other donors' samples. Both conserved end residues are part of each CDR3. The D gene is left open where the match is weak. A row's size may be missing; if present it is once, few, many or a size class.

length,D,J,size,V,DNA,CDR3
15,.,TRBJ2-3,.,TRBV24-1,TGTGCCACCAACCGGGACTCCGAGTCGTCCGATACGCAGTATTTT,CATNRDSESSDTQYF
14,TRBD1,TRBJ2-4,many,TRBV7-8,TGTGCCAGCAGCTTAAAGGGGGCGAATAACATTCAGTACTTC,CASSLKGANNIQYF
15,.,TRBJ2-6,.,TRBV20-1,TGCAGTGCGGCCCTCGGTGGCTCTGGGGCCAACGTCCTGACTTTC,CSAALGGSGANVLTF
16,.,TRBJ2-7,.,TRBV28,TGTGCCAGCAGTCCCTCCCGGCGGGGGCGAGCCTACGAGCAGTACTTC,CASSPSRRGRAYEQYF
13,.,TRBJ2-1,once,TRBV4-1,TGCGCCAGCAGCCAAGAAGGCGTCAATGAGAAGTTCTTC,CASSQEGVNEKFF
14,.,TRBJ2-5,few,TRBV6-6,TGTGCCAGCAGTTACATAGGGGGCCAAGAGACCCAGTACTTC,CASSYIGGQETQYF
16,.,TRBJ2-7,.,TRBV12-3/TRBV12-4,TGTGCCAGCAATTTACCCGGGGGCCTCCGTTCCTACGAGCAGTACTTC,CASNLPGGLRSYEQYF
15,.,TRBJ2-1,.,TRBV4-1,TGCGCCAGCAGCCAAGAGGAGAGTTCCTACAATGAGCAGTTCTTC,CASSQEESSYNEQFF
15,.,TRBJ2-5,few,TRBV5-6,TGTGCCAGCAGCTTGACAGAGGGGGTTTTAGAGACCCAGTACTTC,CASSLTEGVLETQYF
15,TRBD1,TRBJ1-1,.,TRBV7-2,TGTGCCAGCACCCAGGACAGGGGGGTGAACACTGAAGCTTTCTTT,CASTQDRGVNTEAFF
21,TRBD2,TRBJ2-1,.,TRBV7-9,TGTGCCAGCAGCCGTCCGGACAGCCTCGAAGGACTAGCGGGAGCCTACAATGAGCAGTTCTTC,CASSRPDSLEGLAGAYNEQFF